This T cell receptor beta chain derives from a study of CD8 T cells in Susac syndrome (dated by TCRdb to the late 2010s). As for the study more broadly: Of the Susac syndrome patients who were sequenced, under 10 were in clinical remission while 5 or 6 had clinically active disease. Repertoire sequencing was used to test whether CD8+ T cell activation and differentiation in Susac syndrome was antigen driven. At blood withdrawal, Susac syndrome patients were therapy-naive, treated with corticosteroids (with IVIg additionally given to some), or treated with IVIg alone.

RNA was extracted using the RNeasy kit, and about 0.45 to 1 ug of the RNA was reverse transcribed with random hexamers. TCR beta CDR3 regions were amplified with the immunoSEQ multiplex PCR assay covering 54 Vbeta and 13 Jbeta segments. To correct PCR amplification bias, a synthetic template baseline was used for both primer optimization and computational correction. Concerning the study's data processing: Only productive sequences were kept, with reads annotated to V, D and J genes according to IMGT and analyzed in immunoSEQ Analyzer. To calculate clonality, Shannon entropy was normalized by log2 of the number of productive unique sequences and then subtracted from one. For each patient and control, public and private clones were evaluated within the 100 most prevalent clones. Clones were defined as Susac-specific if absent from the healthy and MS cohorts, from around 1,000 published viral clones and from other ImmuneACCESS disease sequences. TCRdb trimmed the raw reads at Q25, called clones with MiXCR and kept productive beta chains. Rows are combined by CDR3 protein, so each entry shows the most common genes and DNA. The V and J calls were determined by TCRdb, not by the authors. The sample contains 200,000 to 250,000 distinct CDR3 sequences, less than 95% of them found a single time. Jointly, the top ten make up 0.15% to 0.2% of the sample.

Peripheral blood CD8+ and CD4+ T cells from healthy donors, Susac syndrome patients and multiple sclerosis patients were profiled using high-throughput TCR beta sequencing. The Susac syndrome patients fulfilled recently defined diagnostic criteria for definite or probable disease. Bulk CD8+ and CD4+ T cells were purified magnetically by negative isolation, whereas CD8+ TEMRA cells were enriched by FACS. Blood was drawn into EDTA tubes, processed within 24 hours, and PBMCs were isolated by density gradient centrifugation. PBMCs intended for TCR sequencing were cryopreserved in liquid nitrogen and thawed later in a water bath at 37 degrees C. The sorted or isolated CD4+, CD8+ and CD8+ TEMRA cells had a purity of 90% or higher. The full study reports these points: In the CD4+ T cell repertoire of Susac syndrome patients, clonal expansion was not detected. The study acknowledged that relatively few individuals were included in the TCR sequencing and HLA analysis.

About this clonotype itself: This receptor's antigen is unknown. Base qualities are not provided; no much larger clone lies one nucleotide away.

The TCR sequence derives from a human donor with Susac syndrome. Sequenced material: CD4+ T cells from PBMCs.

The CDR3 corresponds to CASSFNINSGETQYF. The DNA sequence is TGCGCCAGCAGCTTCAACATCAACTCGGGGGAGACCCAGTACTTC. Recombination connected TRBV5-1 to TRBJ2-5, and possibly TRBD2, on 5 matching bases. V is reduced by 2 bases and J by 5 bases, leaving a spacing of 16 bases between them. The CDR3 holds 15 amino acids from the cysteine to the phenylalanine. CDR3 DNA only is kept here, 45 bases in frame from base 1. CDR1 and CDR2 were assigned from the germline V gene as SGHRS and YFSETQ. Outside the CDR3, residues come from the reference TRBV5-1 and TRBJ2-5 proteins, so the full variable domain is: KAGVTQTPRYLIKTRGQQVTLSCSPISGHRSVSWYQQTPGQGLQFLFEYFSETQRNKGNFPGRFSGRQFSNSRSEMNVSTLELGDSALYLCASSFNINSGETQYFGPGTRLLVL.